Listed below are T cell receptor beta chains from one sample, sequenced in a study of neurological immune-mediated disorders. TCRdb reprocessed the 5' RACE reads via MiXCR and lists one record per CDR3 protein. Of about 59,000 distinct CDR3 sequences listed, about 12% are singletons. The sequenced sample consisted of PBMCs. The origin of the receptors is a woman aged 55-70 years with HTLV-1-associated myelopathy (HAM/TSP). Both conserved end residues are part of each CDR3. D genes are given only for firm matches. Clone size is given for some rows only: seen once, a few or many times, or a class if the clone is expanded.

clone_size	d_call	v_call	j_call	cdr3_nt	cdr3_aa
many	-	TRBV5-1	TRBJ2-3	TGCGCCAGCAGCTTACAGGGCTTTAGCACAGATACGCAGTATTTT	CASSLQGFSTDTQYF
many	-	TRBV20-1	TRBJ2-5	TGCAGTGCTAGCGGACAGAGCCCGGAGACCCAGTACTTC	CSASGQSPETQYF
many	TRBD1	TRBV6-6	TRBJ1-1	TGTGCCAGCAGTTACTCGGCCGGGACAGTGAACACTGAAGCTTTCTTT	CASSYSAGTVNTEAFF
many	TRBD1	TRBV5-1	TRBJ2-5	TGCGCCAGCAGCGGAGGGACAGGGGGTTACCAAGAGACCCAGTACTTC	CASSGGTGGYQETQYF
many	-	TRBV5-1	TRBJ2-3	TGCGCCAGCAGCTCGCGACAGGTCACAGATACGCAGTATTTT	CASSSRQVTDTQYF
many	TRBD2	TRBV3-1	TRBJ2-3	TGTGCCAGCAGCCAAGGCACTAGCGGGAGGCCCACAGATACGCAGTATTTT	CASSQGTSGRPTDTQYF
once	-	TRBV11-2	TRBJ1-1	TGTGCCAGCAGCTTAGGGGGGTTCACTGAAGCTTTCTTT	CASSLGGFTEAFF
many	-	TRBV29-1	TRBJ1-4	TGCAGCTTCAGGGGAAACAACGAAAAACTGTTTTTT	CSFRGNNEKLFF
many	-	TRBV5-1	TRBJ2-2	TGCGCCAGCAGCTTGGTTCGAAACACCGGGGAGCTGTTTTTT	CASSLVRNTGELFF
many	-	TRBV5-1	TRBJ2-7	TGCGCCAGCAGCTTGCAACAGGAGTACGAGCAGTACTTC	CASSLQQEYEQYF
-	-	TRBV5-1	TRBJ2-7	TGCGCCAGCATCTCCTTCTCCAACGAGCAGTACTTC	CASISFSNEQYF
many	TRBD1	TRBV12-3/TRBV12-4	TRBJ1-1	TGTGCCAGCAGAACAGGGGGGGTCACTGAAGCTTTCTTT	CASRTGGVTEAFF
many	-	TRBV28	TRBJ2-2	TGTGCCAGCAGTTTCCCCGAGCGGATAAACACCGGGGAGCTGTTTTTT	CASSFPERINTGELFF
-	-	TRBV12-3/TRBV12-4	TRBJ2-3	TGTGCCAACAGTTTCTGGCTAGATGGCCACACAGATACGCAGTATTTT	CANSFWLDGHTDTQYF
many	TRBD1	TRBV12-3/TRBV12-4	TRBJ1-2	TGTGCCAGCAGTTTAGGGACAGGGTATGGCTACACCTTC	CASSLGTGYGYTF
many	-	TRBV12-3/TRBV12-4	TRBJ2-5	TGTGCCAGCAGTTTTACTCTCCGTAGTCCCGAAGAGACCCAGTACTTC	CASSFTLRSPEETQYF
many	-	TRBV5-1	TRBJ2-7	TGCGCCAGCAGCCTGATGGGCGGGGAGACCTACGAGCAGTACTTC	CASSLMGGETYEQYF
many	TRBD1	TRBV5-1	TRBJ2-3	TGCGCCAGCAGCTCGGGACAGACAGATACGCAGTATTTT	CASSSGQTDTQYF
many	TRBD1	TRBV6-1	TRBJ2-7	TGTGCCAGCAGCCCGGGGGGGACAGGGGGATACGAGCAGTACTTC	CASSPGGTGGYEQYF
many	TRBD2	TRBV5-1	TRBJ2-1	TGCGCCAGCAGCTTGGATAGCGGGACATCGTACAATGAGCAGTTCTTC	CASSLDSGTSYNEQFF
many	-	TRBV7-2	TRBJ2-5	TGTGCCAGCACCTCCCCTCTCCAAGAGACCCAGTACTTC	CASTSPLQETQYF
many	TRBD1	TRBV5-5	TRBJ2-4	TGTGCCAGCAGCTTTTCGCTCCCTGGACAGGGCACCAAAAACATTCAGTACTTC	CASSFSLPGQGTKNIQYF
many	-	TRBV20-1	TRBJ2-1	TGCAGTGCTACATCCCGGGACGATGAGCAGTTCTTC	CSATSRDDEQFF
many	-	TRBV5-1	TRBJ1-1	TGCGCCACCAGGGGAGGGGGGTTGAACACTGAAGCTTTCTTT	CATRGGGLNTEAFF
-	-	TRBV20-1	TRBJ2-7	TGCAGTGCTCGACAGAGATCCTACGTGCAGTACTTC	CSARQRSYVQYF
many	TRBD1	TRBV4-2	TRBJ1-1	TGTGCCAGCAGCCCACAGGGGATTGGATCTGAAGCTTTCTTT	CASSPQGIGSEAFF
many	TRBD1	TRBV4-1	TRBJ2-1	TGCGCCAGCAGCCAACCGACAGGGGGCTCCTACAATGAGCAGTTCTTC	CASSQPTGGSYNEQFF
many	-	TRBV2	TRBJ2-5	TGTGCCAGCAGTGAACACGGGGTCAATGGTGAGACCCAGTACTTC	CASSEHGVNGETQYF
many	-	TRBV29-1	TRBJ2-5	TGCAGCGTTGAGCCGTCACTTACCCACAGTGAGACCCAGTACTTC	CSVEPSLTHSETQYF
many	-	TRBV29-1	TRBJ2-7	TGCAGCGTTGTATTCCAGGGGAGAACCTACGAGCAGTACTTC	CSVVFQGRTYEQYF